The next 8 T cell receptor beta chains were all read from a single sample in a study of beta chain features in type 1 diabetes. Expressed TCRB transcripts got sequenced, as all isolated RNA was reverse transcribed. Clones were sequenced by immunoSEQ multiplex PCR, and TCRdb holds only the in-frame ones, with some missing. The repertoire has roughly 400,000 clones, approximately 13% of them found once; the top ten carry roughly 0.038%. The sample taken for sequencing was naive CD4+ T cells from blood. These receptors all come from a man aged 25-40 years in good health.

The chain carries TRBV7-8 and TRBJ2-2; 10 positions match TRBD2. With 4 bases clipped from V and 4 bases from J, the junction kept 3 bases outside the gene matches. CDR1 is SGHVS, CDR2 FQNEAQ, per germline. The CDR3 sequence is 15 residues long. CDR3 loop: CASSYWTSGTGELFF. CDR3 DNA: TGTGCCAGCAGCTACTGGACTAGCGGCACCGGGGAGCTGTTTTTT.

V and J are TRBV6-1 and TRBJ1-2; D uncertain. The CDR3 is made up of 14 amino acids. Germline CDR1 is MNHNS and CDR2 is SASEGT. Between the trimmed V and J ends, which lost 7 bases and 1 base, there was a span of 13 bases. The CDR3 DNA follows: TGTGCCAGCATCCTGGGAGGAGTTAACTATGGCTACACCTTC. Translation gives CASILGGVNYGYTF.

This clone was recorded once. The genes are TRBV5-4 and TRBJ2-3; 7 nucleotides align to TRBD1. There are 15 residues in the CDR3. Germline CDR1 is SGHNT and CDR2 is YYREEE (reference sequence). V shed 4 bases, J shed 0 bases, and the junction held 5 bases outside the gene matches. Here the CDR3 reads CASSPRQGSTDTQYF. The DNA for the CDR3 is TGTGCCAGCAGCCCCCGACAGGGAAGCACAGATACGCAGTATTTT. The variable domain in full, completed from reference TRBV5-4 and TRBJ2-3, reads ETGVTQSPTHLIKTRGQQVTLRCSSQSGHNTVSWYQQALGQGPQFIFQYYREEENGRGNFPPRFSGLQFPNYSSELNVNALELDDSALYLCASSPRQGSTDTQYFGPGTRLTVL.

This clone showed up just a few times. The CDR3 DNA reads TGTGCCAGCAGCGACAGGAACAGACAAGAGACCCAGTACTTC. Translating it yields CASSDRNRQETQYF. The chain couples TRBV6-1 to TRBJ2-5; D possibly corresponds to TRBD1 (6 bases). Deletions cut 6 bases from V and 2 bases from J, with 13 bases between. Germline V lookup: CDR1 MNHNS, CDR2 SASEGT. The CDR3 contains 14 residues.

This clone was detected only a few times. V usage is TRBV25-1 and J usage is TRBJ2-3, with D perhaps matching TRBD2 (5 bases). The germline V gene has CDR1 MGHDK and CDR2 SYGVNS. Trimming took 1 base from V and 4 from J, leaving 12 bases between them. The CDR3 contains 15 residues. The CDR3 nucleotides are TGTGCCAGCAGTGAATCTTTTGCGGGTCCAGATACGCAGTATTTT. This encodes CASSESFAGPDTQYF.

On this clone itself: Other DNA sequences in the sample encode the same CDR3. The chain uses TRBV30 and TRBJ1-3; D unresolved. Germline-derived CDR1 and CDR2 are GTSNPN and SVGIG (reference sequence). The germline V and J ends were trimmed by 4 bases and 3 bases, with 4 bases remaining between them. The CDR3 is made up of 11 amino acids. Here the CDR3 reads CAWTVGNTIYF. DNA of the CDR3: TGTGCCTGGACAGTTGGAAACACCATATATTTT.

This clone was observed a few times. The rearrangement uses TRBV1 and TRBJ2-5; the table's D call of TRBD1 was not tested on the DNA. TRBV1 is a pseudogene segment. CDR3 size: 13 residues. CDR3 loop: CTSSPGTEETQYF. For the CDR3, the DNA is TGCACCAGCAGCCCTGGGACAGAAGAGACCCAGTACTTC.

The chain recombines TRBV7-2 with TRBJ2-3, with 9 bases that match TRBD1. The CDR3 runs 16 residues. Looked up from germline, CDR1 is SGHTA and CDR2 is FQGNSA. Trimming at V came to 6 bases and at J to 2 bases, leaving 9 bases not matched to a gene. The CDR3, as DNA: TGTGCCAGCAGACCAACAGGGGGCAGGGCCACAGATACGCAGTATTTT. It yields the protein CASRPTGGRATDTQYF.